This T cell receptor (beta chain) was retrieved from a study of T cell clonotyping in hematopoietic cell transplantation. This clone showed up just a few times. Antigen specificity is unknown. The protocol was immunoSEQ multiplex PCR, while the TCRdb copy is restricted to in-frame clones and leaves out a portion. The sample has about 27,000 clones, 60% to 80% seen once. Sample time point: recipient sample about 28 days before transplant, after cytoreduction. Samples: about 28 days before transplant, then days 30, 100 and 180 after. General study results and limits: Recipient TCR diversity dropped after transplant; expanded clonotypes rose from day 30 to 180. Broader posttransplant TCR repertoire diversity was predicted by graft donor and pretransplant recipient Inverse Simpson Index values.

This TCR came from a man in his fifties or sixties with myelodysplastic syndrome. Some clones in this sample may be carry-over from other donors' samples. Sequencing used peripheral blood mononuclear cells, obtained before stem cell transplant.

DNA for the CDR3: TGTGCCAGCAGAGCAGGGGGCGCCGGCACTGAAGCTTTCTTT. Residues: CASRAGGAGTEAFF. The chain links TRBV6-5 to TRBJ1-1, with 8 positions matching TRBD1. Looked up from germline, CDR1 is MNHEY and CDR2 is SVGAGI. V lost 6 bases, J lost 4 bases, and 7 bases stayed unmatched. There are 14 residues in the CDR3.